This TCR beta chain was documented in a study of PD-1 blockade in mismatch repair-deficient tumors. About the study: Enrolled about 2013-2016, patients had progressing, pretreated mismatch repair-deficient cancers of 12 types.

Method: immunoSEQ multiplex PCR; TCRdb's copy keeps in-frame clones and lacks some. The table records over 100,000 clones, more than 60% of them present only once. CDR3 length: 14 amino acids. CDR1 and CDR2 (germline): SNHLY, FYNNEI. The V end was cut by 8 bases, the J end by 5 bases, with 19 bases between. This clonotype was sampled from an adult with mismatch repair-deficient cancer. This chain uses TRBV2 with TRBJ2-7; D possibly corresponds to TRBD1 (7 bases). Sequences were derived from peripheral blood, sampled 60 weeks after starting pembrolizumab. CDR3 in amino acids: CASSPRRGANEQYF. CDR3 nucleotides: TGTGCCAGCTCCCCGCGCAGGGGGGCGAACGAGCAGTACTTC.